These T cell receptor beta chains were read from a single sample in a study of neoadjuvant nivolumab and ipilimumab in lung cancer. Libraries were prepared by immunoSEQ multiplex PCR; TCRdb keeps only in-frame clonotypes and omits some of them. The sample yields around 1,800 clones, roughly 87% seen once. This sample comprised adjacent normal lung tissue, obtained after neoadjuvant nivolumab, alone or with ipilimumab, at or shortly before surgery. The receptors come from an adult with non-small cell lung cancer. The CDR3 runs from the conserved cysteine through the conserved F or W. The order of the fields is CDR3 DNA, CDR3 protein, clone size, CDR3 length, V gene, D gene, J gene. The D gene is left open where the match is weak. A row's size may be missing; if present it is once, few, many or a size class.

cdr3_nt: TGTGCCAGCAGGGGAGCCTATGGCTACACCTTC; cdr3_aa: CASRGAYGYTF; clone_size: .; cdr3_length: 11; v_call: TRBV2; d_call: .; j_call: TRBJ1-2
cdr3_nt: TGTGCCAGCAGCTTATACGGAGGACGCTACGAGCAGTACTTC; cdr3_aa: CASSLYGGRYEQYF; clone_size: .; cdr3_length: 14; v_call: TRBV7-3; d_call: .; j_call: TRBJ2-7
cdr3_nt: TGTGCCAGCAGCCAAGTGGCGGGGCATTCTGGGGCCAACGTCCTGACTTTC; cdr3_aa: CASSQVAGHSGANVLTF; clone_size: .; cdr3_length: 17; v_call: TRBV14; d_call: .; j_call: TRBJ2-6
cdr3_nt: TGTGCCAGCAGCGTGCTAGCGGGAAGGTACGAGCAGTACTTC; cdr3_aa: CASSVLAGRYEQYF; clone_size: once; cdr3_length: 14; v_call: TRBV11-1; d_call: TRBD2; j_call: TRBJ2-7
cdr3_nt: TGTGCCAGCAGCTTATCTTTTGGGGACGGACTCGCCGTACTGGATGAGCAGTTCTTC; cdr3_aa: CASSLSFGDGLAVLDEQFF; clone_size: .; cdr3_length: 19; v_call: TRBV7-6; d_call: .; j_call: TRBJ2-1
cdr3_nt: TGTGCCAGCAGTTCGGACATTATGAACACTGAAGCTTTCTTT; cdr3_aa: CASSSDIMNTEAFF; clone_size: .; cdr3_length: 14; v_call: TRBV25-1; d_call: .; j_call: TRBJ1-1
cdr3_nt: TGTGCCAGCAGCTTAGACGTCGGGAGGTGGGATGAGCAGTTCTTC; cdr3_aa: CASSLDVGRWDEQFF; clone_size: .; cdr3_length: 15; v_call: TRBV7-8; d_call: TRBD2; j_call: TRBJ2-1
cdr3_nt: TGTGCCATCAGCCGGGACAGCATGAACACTGAAGCTTTCTTT; cdr3_aa: CAISRDSMNTEAFF; clone_size: large; cdr3_length: 14; v_call: TRBV10-3; d_call: TRBD1; j_call: TRBJ1-1
cdr3_nt: TGTGCCTGGAGTGTCCTCGCGGGGGCCCCACCCGGGGAGCTGTTTTTT; cdr3_aa: CAWSVLAGAPPGELFF; clone_size: .; cdr3_length: 16; v_call: TRBV30; d_call: .; j_call: TRBJ2-2
cdr3_nt: TGCGCCAGCAGCCAAGAGATGAGGACTCTATACACAGATACGCAGTATTTT; cdr3_aa: CASSQEMRTLYTDTQYF; clone_size: .; cdr3_length: 17; v_call: TRBV4-1; d_call: .; j_call: TRBJ2-3
cdr3_nt: TGTGCCAGCTCATTGGGACAGGGCTACGAGCAGTACTTC; cdr3_aa: CASSLGQGYEQYF; clone_size: .; cdr3_length: 13; v_call: TRBV18; d_call: TRBD1; j_call: TRBJ2-7
cdr3_nt: TGCAGCGTTGAGACAGGACTAGCGGTCTACGAGCAGTACTTC; cdr3_aa: CSVETGLAVYEQYF; clone_size: .; cdr3_length: 14; v_call: TRBV29-1; d_call: TRBD2; j_call: TRBJ2-7
cdr3_nt: TGCGCCAGCAGCTTGTCAATGGGGTCGATGAACACTGAAGCTTTCTTT; cdr3_aa: CASSLSMGSMNTEAFF; clone_size: .; cdr3_length: 16; v_call: TRBV5-1; d_call: .; j_call: TRBJ1-1
cdr3_nt: TGTGCCAGTAGTGGAACAGGGGGCGTAAGCGTAAGGACTGAAGCTTTCTTT; cdr3_aa: CASSGTGGVSVRTEAFF; clone_size: .; cdr3_length: 17; v_call: TRBV19; d_call: TRBD1; j_call: TRBJ1-1
cdr3_nt: TGTGCCAGCAGCCCAACCGCCGGGACTAGAGCCTCCTACGAGCAGTACTTC; cdr3_aa: CASSPTAGTRASYEQYF; clone_size: few; cdr3_length: 17; v_call: TRBV7-6; d_call: TRBD2; j_call: TRBJ2-7
cdr3_nt: TGTGCCAGCAGCATAGAGGCTGACACTGAAGCTTTCTTT; cdr3_aa: CASSIEADTEAFF; clone_size: .; cdr3_length: 13; v_call: TRBV7-9; d_call: .; j_call: TRBJ1-1
cdr3_nt: TGTGCCAGCAGCCCAACGAAAGGGGAAGAGCAGTTCTTC; cdr3_aa: CASSPTKGEEQFF; clone_size: .; cdr3_length: 13; v_call: TRBV7-2; d_call: .; j_call: TRBJ2-1
cdr3_nt: TGTGCTACGGCGGGACAGGGGATCGACGAGCAGTACTTC; cdr3_aa: CATAGQGIDEQYF; clone_size: .; cdr3_length: 13; v_call: TRBV2; d_call: TRBD1; j_call: TRBJ2-7
cdr3_nt: TGTGCCTGGAGTTCCGGAACGGACTATCCGCAGTACTTC; cdr3_aa: CAWSSGTDYPQYF; clone_size: .; cdr3_length: 13; v_call: TRBV30; d_call: .; j_call: TRBJ2-7
cdr3_nt: TGTGCCAGCACCGCCCGGGTTAGCGCTTACAATGAGCAGTTCTTC; cdr3_aa: CASTARVSAYNEQFF; clone_size: once; cdr3_length: 15; v_call: TRBV5-8; d_call: .; j_call: TRBJ2-1
cdr3_nt: TGTGCCAGCAGTAACACAGGGTCTGGGGCCAACGTCCTGACTTTC; cdr3_aa: CASSNTGSGANVLTF; clone_size: .; cdr3_length: 15; v_call: TRBV28; d_call: .; j_call: TRBJ2-6
cdr3_nt: TGTGCCAGCAGTCTCTTCCCCGGGGAGCTGTTTTTT; cdr3_aa: CASSLFPGELFF; clone_size: .; cdr3_length: 12; v_call: TRBV6-1; d_call: .; j_call: TRBJ2-2
cdr3_nt: TGTGCCAGCAGCTTAGGTGGTGCTAGCGGGAGGACAGATACGCAGTATTTT; cdr3_aa: CASSLGGASGRTDTQYF; clone_size: .; cdr3_length: 17; v_call: TRBV7-9; d_call: TRBD2; j_call: TRBJ2-3
cdr3_nt: TGTGCCATCAGTGGGAAGACAGGGGCTAATGAAAAACTGTTTTTT; cdr3_aa: CAISGKTGANEKLFF; clone_size: .; cdr3_length: 15; v_call: TRBV10-3; d_call: TRBD1; j_call: TRBJ1-4
cdr3_nt: TGTGCCATCAGGACTAGCGGGAGTACAGATACGCAGTATTTT; cdr3_aa: CAIRTSGSTDTQYF; clone_size: .; cdr3_length: 14; v_call: TRBV10-3; d_call: TRBD2; j_call: TRBJ2-3
cdr3_nt: TGTGCCAGTAGTATGTGGGGCCACGAGCAGTACTTC; cdr3_aa: CASSMWGHEQYF; clone_size: .; cdr3_length: 12; v_call: TRBV19; d_call: .; j_call: TRBJ2-7
cdr3_nt: TGTGCCAGCAGCGTAGGGTCATGGGACAGCCCCACAGATACGCAGTATTTT; cdr3_aa: CASSVGSWDSPTDTQYF; clone_size: few; cdr3_length: 17; v_call: TRBV9; d_call: TRBD1; j_call: TRBJ2-3
cdr3_nt: TGTGCCATCGACGAACGGGATGGGGGAGAGCAGTACTTC; cdr3_aa: CAIDERDGGEQYF; clone_size: .; cdr3_length: 13; v_call: TRBV10-3; d_call: .; j_call: TRBJ2-7
cdr3_nt: TGTGCCAGCAGGTCCAACACACAGGGCTCTGGGGCCAACGTCCTGACTTTC; cdr3_aa: CASRSNTQGSGANVLTF; clone_size: .; cdr3_length: 17; v_call: TRBV2; d_call: .; j_call: TRBJ2-6
cdr3_nt: TGCAGCGTTCGGACAGGGGCCCTCTATGGCTACACCTTC; cdr3_aa: CSVRTGALYGYTF; clone_size: .; cdr3_length: 13; v_call: TRBV29-1; d_call: TRBD1; j_call: TRBJ1-2
cdr3_nt: TGTGCCAGCAGCCGAGGGGGAGCTAATGAAAAACTGTTTTTT; cdr3_aa: CASSRGGANEKLFF; clone_size: .; cdr3_length: 14; v_call: TRBV6-5; d_call: .; j_call: TRBJ1-4
cdr3_nt: TGTGCCAGCAGCCGTCCGGGGGGTGAAAACTACGAGCAGTACTTC; cdr3_aa: CASSRPGGENYEQYF; clone_size: .; cdr3_length: 15; v_call: TRBV5-6; d_call: TRBD2; j_call: TRBJ2-7
cdr3_nt: TGTGCCAGCAGCGTAACCGGGACGGCATACGAGCAGTACTTC; cdr3_aa: CASSVTGTAYEQYF; clone_size: .; cdr3_length: 14; v_call: TRBV5-5; d_call: .; j_call: TRBJ2-7
cdr3_nt: TGTGCCAGCAGCTTAGACAGGACCAACGAGCAGTACTTC; cdr3_aa: CASSLDRTNEQYF; clone_size: .; cdr3_length: 13; v_call: TRBV7-2; d_call: .; j_call: TRBJ2-7
cdr3_nt: TGCAGCGCCAAACCACGACTAGATAAGGGGGCAGATACGCAGTATTTT; cdr3_aa: CSAKPRLDKGADTQYF; clone_size: .; cdr3_length: 16; v_call: TRBV29-1; d_call: .; j_call: TRBJ2-3
cdr3_nt: TGTGCCAGCAGAGACGCTCCCCCGAGAGGGGATGAGCAGTTCTTC; cdr3_aa: CASRDAPPRGDEQFF; clone_size: .; cdr3_length: 15; v_call: TRBV6-5; d_call: .; j_call: TRBJ2-1
cdr3_nt: TGTGCCAGCAGTGAAGTACAGGGAGGGGGCACTGAAGCTTTCTTT; cdr3_aa: CASSEVQGGGTEAFF; clone_size: .; cdr3_length: 15; v_call: TRBV6-4; d_call: .; j_call: TRBJ1-1
cdr3_nt: TGTGCCGTAACCGGGACAGGGAGTAACTATGGCTACACCTTC; cdr3_aa: CAVTGTGSNYGYTF; clone_size: .; cdr3_length: 14; v_call: TRBV7-2; d_call: TRBD1; j_call: TRBJ1-2
cdr3_nt: TGTGCCAGCAGCGTAGATGCAATGAACACTGAAGCTTTCTTT; cdr3_aa: CASSVDAMNTEAFF; clone_size: .; cdr3_length: 14; v_call: TRBV9; d_call: .; j_call: TRBJ1-1
cdr3_nt: TGCGCCAGCACGCCTGGACAGAACTATGGCTACACCTTC; cdr3_aa: CASTPGQNYGYTF; clone_size: .; cdr3_length: 13; v_call: TRBV5-1; d_call: .; j_call: TRBJ1-2